The 4 T cell receptor beta chains presented below share a single source sample, sequenced in a study of post-analysis software for immune sequencing data. Study findings and constraints: Patients carried roughly five TRBV segments more frequently than controls did, and TRBV5-6, TRBV5-1 and TRBV20-1 were among them.

These receptors lack a known antigen. cDNA libraries for TCR beta contained unique molecular identifiers. From the PCR reads, TCRdb called clonotypes with MiXCR, one entry per CDR3 protein. This table holds roughly 570,000 distinct CDR3 sequences, 34% found once. The source material was blood. The receptors were gathered from a girl aged 2-17 years with multiple sclerosis.

The V and J genes are TRBV20-1 and TRBJ1-2, with 8 bases matching TRBD1. The germline V gene has CDR1 DFQATT and CDR2 SNEGSKA (reference sequence). J was trimmed by 1 base and V by 4 bases; bases with no gene match: 2. The length of the CDR3 is 13 residues. CDR3 protein: CSATDRVNYGYTF. The DNA of the CDR3 is TGCAGTGCTACGGACAGGGTTAACTATGGCTACACCTTC.

The chain links TRBV4-1 to TRBJ2-3, with D possibly being TRBD2 (5 bases). CDR1 and CDR2 from the germline V gene are MGHRA and YSYEKL. The ends were cut back, 0 bases at V and 1 base at J, with 14 bases in the middle. This CDR3 is built from 17 residues. CDR3 residues: CASSQDQDWDGTDTQYF. CDR3 DNA sequence: TGCGCCAGCAGCCAAGACCAGGACTGGGATGGCACAGATACGCAGTATTTT.

This clonotype appeared a few times. The chain uses TRBV7-2 and TRBJ1-6; maybe TRBD1 (5 bases). The germline V gene encodes CDR1 SGHTA and CDR2 FQGNSA. This CDR3 is 18 amino acids long. V lost 5 bases and J 0 bases, leaving 17 bases between the germline ends. The CDR3 loop reads CASSPRGGRSSYNSPLHF. CDR3 nucleotides: TGTGCCAGCAGCCCCCGTGGGGGTAGGAGCTCCTATAATTCACCCCTCCACTTT.

The CDR3 protein is CASSSGTEGETQYF. The CDR3 nucleotides are TGTGCCAGCAGTTCAGGGACGGAGGGAGAGACCCAGTACTTC. This chain connects TRBV25-1 to TRBJ2-5; D may be TRBD2 (6 bases). In germline, CDR1 is MGHDK, CDR2 SYGVNS. The CDR3 covers 14 residues. The V and J ends lost 5 bases and 4 bases respectively, with 14 bases between them.